These 18 T cell receptor beta chains came from one sample sequenced in a study of identical twins. TCRdb called the 5' RACE reads again in MiXCR, with one record for every CDR3 protein. The data show some 320,000 distinct CDR3 sequences, with approximately 13% seen just once and approximately 7.9% held by the top ten. This sample was shared with a second study, whose subject was yellow fever vaccine responses in identical twins.

Material for sequencing was CD8+ T cells sorted from blood. These receptors all stem from a woman between 18 and 29 years old in good health.

This clonotype was observed a few times. The rearrangement links TRBV29-1 to TRBJ1-1, with a weak D call TRBD1 (5 bases). The CDR3 runs 13 residues. Trimming shortened V by 0 bases and J by 5 bases, and 10 bases separated the two germline ends. CDR1 is SQVTM, CDR2 ANQGSEA, per germline. The CDR3 reads CSVEDRGATEAFF. For the CDR3, the DNA is TGCAGCGTTGAAGATCGAGGGGCAACTGAAGCTTTCTTT.

This clonotype was detected a few times. The CDR3 here is CASSEALGQGNSPLHF. CDR3 sequence (DNA): TGTGCCAGCAGTGAAGCGCTCGGACAGGGGAATTCACCCCTCCACTTT. The chain combines TRBV6-1 with TRBJ1-6; TRBD1 matches at 9 bases. The CDR3 loop spans 16 amino acids. V trimming: 0 bases; J trimming: 7 bases; junction bases outside the gene matches: 4. Germline V gives CDR1 MNHNS, CDR2 SASEGT.

This clonotype has a handful of counts. This rearrangement joins TRBV7-8 to TRBJ2-5; D may be TRBD2 (6 bases). The CDR3 length is 14 residues. V was trimmed by 3 bases and J by 4 bases, leaving 12 bases between them. Germline assignment: CDR1 SGHVS and CDR2 FQNEAQ. The CDR3 loop reads CASSLGSGVETQYF. For the CDR3, the DNA is TGTGCCAGCAGCTTGGGGTCGGGAGTAGAGACCCAGTACTTC. Full variable domain (rest looked up from reference TRBV7-8 and TRBJ2-5): GAGVSQSPRYKVAKRGQDVALRCDPISGHVSLFWYQQALGQGPEFLTYFQNEAQLDKSGLPSDRFFAERPEGSVSTLKIQRTQQEDSAVYLCASSLGSGVETQYFGPGTRLLVL.

The V call is TRBV11-3, the J call TRBJ2-1, with TRBD1 matching over 7 bases. V lost 2 bases and J lost 3; bases outside the gene matches: 4. The CDR3 extends over 15 amino acids. Germline V gene lookup returns CDR1 SGHNT and CDR2 YENEEA. CDR3 loop: CASSLYGTVYNEQFF. In nucleotides, the CDR3 is TGTGCCAGCAGCTTATACGGGACAGTCTACAATGAGCAGTTCTTC.

This clonotype was found a few times. The chain recombines TRBV2 with TRBJ2-7, with a possible D match to TRBD1 (6 bases). CDR1 is SNHLY and CDR2 is FYNNEI in the germline V gene. The CDR3 is 13 amino acids. Trimming left V 4 bases short and J 7 bases short, with 14 bases between. CDR3 DNA: TGTGCCAGCAGTGGGATTGCAGGGGATGAGCAGTACTTC. Translated: CASSGIAGDEQYF.

This chain links TRBV4-1 with TRBJ2-1, with no clear D. The CDR3 is made up of 15 amino acids. Trimming removed 1 base from V and 5 bases from J, with 12 bases in between. The germline V gene encodes CDR1 MGHRA and CDR2 YSYEKL. The CDR3 DNA is TGCGCCAGCAGCCAAGTTTCAGAACCCAACAATGAGCAGTTCTTC. This gives the protein CASSQVSEPNNEQFF.

The chain couples TRBV2 to TRBJ2-7; D remains unclear. CDR1 and CDR2 from the germline V gene are SNHLY and FYNNEI. This CDR3 has 10 residues. The V end was cut by 6 bases, the J end by 6 bases, with 6 bases between. CDR3 protein: CASSGREQYV. CDR3 DNA sequence: TGTGCCAGCAGCGGGCGCGAGCAGTACGTC.

The J gene is TRBJ1-2, the V gene TRBV9, with D tentatively TRBD1 (5 bases). Per germline, CDR1 SGDLS and CDR2 YYNGEE. This CDR3 is built from 13 residues. The V end was cut by 6 bases, the J end by 8 bases, with 17 bases between. CDR3 coding DNA: TGTGCCAGCAAGGTCGGTTTGGAGGGGGGCTACACCTTC. Encoded protein: CASKVGLEGGYTF.

This clonotype was counted at least ten times. V gene TRBV12-3 or TRBV12-4 combines with J gene TRBJ1-1, with TRBD1 identical over 7 bases. This CDR3 region has 14 residues. Losses at the gene ends were 3 bases for V and 5 bases for J; bases not matched to a gene: 6. In nucleotides, the CDR3 is TGTGCCAGCAGTTTCGAGGGGGCGCTAACTGAAGCTTTCTTT. The encoded protein is CASSFEGALTEAFF.

The sample holds a few counts of this clonotype. The J gene is TRBJ2-5, the V gene TRBV6-5; D gene unclear. V lost 2 bases and J 0 bases, leaving 7 bases between the germline ends. Germline V gives CDR1 MNHEY, CDR2 SVGAGI. The length of the CDR3 is 14 residues. In DNA, the CDR3 is TGTGCCAGCAGTTACGGTGGCAACCAAGAGACCCAGTACTTC. This gives the protein CASSYGGNQETQYF.

This clonotype appeared a few times. This chain uses TRBV5-1 with TRBJ2-1; D gene unclear. Per germline, CDR1 SGHRS and CDR2 YFSETQ. The CDR3 contains 13 residues. Trimming took off 0 bases at V and 3 bases at J, with 4 bases between the two ends. The CDR3 DNA reads as TGCGCCAGCAGCTTGGACGACTACAATGAGCAGTTCTTC. Residues: CASSLDDYNEQFF.

This clonotype was recorded a few times. The chain recombines TRBV27 with TRBJ2-1; D call uncertain. This CDR3 is 14 amino acids long. Germline V gene data show CDR1 as MNHEY and CDR2 as SMNVEV (reference sequence). V lost 3 bases to trimming and J lost 6 bases, with 12 bases between them. CDR3 in amino acids: CASSLSTRFNEQFF. DNA of the CDR3: TGTGCCAGCAGTTTGAGTACTCGATTCAATGAGCAGTTCTTC.

This clonotype was found a few times. The chain employs TRBV12-3 or TRBV12-4 and TRBJ2-3; D not certain. This CDR3 spans 13 amino acids. Trimming removed 4 bases from V and 0 bases from J, with 5 bases in between. The CDR3 bases are TGTGCCAGCAGTTCGATAAGCACAGATACGCAGTATTTT. Its translation: CASSSISTDTQYF.

The V call is TRBV20-1, the J call TRBJ2-1, with 15 bases identical to TRBD2. This CDR3 has 19 amino acids. Germline V gene lookup returns CDR1 DFQATT and CDR2 SNEGSKA (reference sequence). The V segment lost 1 base and the J segment 0 bases; nucleotides outside the gene matches: 7. As DNA, the CDR3 is TGCAGTGCTAGAGGAACCGGGACTAGCGGGAGGAGCTCCTACAATGAGCAGTTCTTC. Translation: CSARGTGTSGRSSYNEQFF.

There are many counts of this clonotype. The V call is TRBV12-3 or TRBV12-4, the J call TRBJ1-5; 9 bases are shared with TRBD1. Trimming at V came to 9 bases and at J to 8 bases, leaving 8 bases not matched to a gene. CDR3 length: 13 residues. CDR3 in amino acids: CASATGGREPQHF. The CDR3 bases are TGTGCCAGTGCTACAGGGGGCAGAGAGCCCCAGCATTTT.

This clonotype was counted a single time. The chain employs TRBV5-6 and TRBJ2-7; 8 bases map to TRBD1. The CDR3 spans 16 residues. The germline V gene has CDR1 SGHDT and CDR2 YYEEEE. V gave up 9 bases and J gave up 3 bases; unmatched junction bases: 17. The CDR3 bases are TGTGCCACCTCATTTTTCGGACAGGGCTTGCTCTACGAGCAGTACTTC. This encodes CATSFFGQGLLYEQYF.

This clonotype appeared a few times. This rearrangement joins TRBV9 to TRBJ2-2, with 7 bases lining up with TRBD1. Trimming removed 3 bases from V and 0 bases from J; junction bases left unmatched: 5. Germline V gene lookup returns CDR1 SGDLS and CDR2 YYNGEE. CDR3 length: 16 amino acids. CDR3: CASSAYGTANTGELFF. CDR3 nucleotides: TGTGCCAGCAGCGCCTACGGGACAGCGAACACCGGGGAGCTGTTTTTT.

This sequence joins TRBV11-2 and TRBJ2-3, with D unresolved. The germline V gene encodes CDR1 SGHAT and CDR2 FQNNGV. This CDR3 has 10 residues. Trimming left V 7 bases short and J 6 bases short, with 5 bases between. CDR3 sequence (DNA): TGTGCCAGCATGGGGGATACGCAGTATTTT. It is translated as CASMGDTQYF.